A single sample gave rise to the 6 T cell receptor beta chains below, sequenced in a study of regulatory T cells in long-lasting Graves disease. Arm-PCR of CDR3 regions and iRepertoire HTBI primers were used to build TCR beta libraries. TCRdb reanalysed the multiplex PCR reads using MiXCR and keeps one entry per CDR3 protein. The sample has around 470,000 distinct CDR3 sequences, approximately 15% seen once. The sample's time point: newly diagnosed GD, antithyroid drugs for less than 3 months. Generation of the TCR library employed RNA extracted from PBMCs. This sample also belongs to another study, concerning T cells in Graves' hyperthyroidism and ophthalmopathy.

The input for sequencing was peripheral blood mononuclear cells (PBMCs), taken at new diagnosis, from a patient treated with antithyroid drugs. The receptors shown here come from a woman aged 50 to 65 with Graves disease.

The gene calls are TRBV19 and TRBJ2-1; 9 bases are shared with TRBD2. The germline V gene has CDR1 LNHDA and CDR2 SQIVND (reference sequence). V lost 0 bases, J lost 7 bases, and 7 bases stayed unmatched. This CDR3 is built from 16 residues. The CDR3 DNA reads TGTGCCAGTAGTATAGATCTTGCGGGAGGGCAGAATGAGCAGTTCTTC. It translates to CASSIDLAGGQNEQFF.

J is TRBJ2-3 and V is TRBV5-1; no firm D call. Germline loops: CDR1 SGHRS, CDR2 YFSETQ. The CDR3 consists of 16 residues. Deletions cut 3 bases from V and 0 bases from J, with 14 bases between. The CDR3 loop is CASSSLPTLSTDTQYF. In DNA, the CDR3 is TGCGCCAGCAGCTCGCTACCGACACTCAGCACAGATACGCAGTATTTT.

Turning to this clonotype: A much larger clone differs from this one at a single base, so this may be a read error. The V and J genes are TRBV12-3 or TRBV12-4 and TRBJ2-4, with D uncertain. CDR3 length: 12 amino acids. Trimming removed 1 base at V and 12 bases at J, with 10 bases between. The CDR3 DNA reads as TGTGCCAGCAGTTTAGGCTCGGCACCTCAGTACTTC. Translation: CASSLGSAPQYF.

The V and J genes are TRBV20-1 and TRBJ1-6, with 7 nucleotides matching TRBD1. The CDR3 covers 13 residues. Germline CDR1 and CDR2: DFQATT and SNEGSKA (reference sequence). For the CDR3, the DNA is TGCAGCGCGACAGGGACAGCTAGTTCACCCCTCCACTTT. It specifies CSATGTASSPLHF.

This clonotype was seen ten or more times. This sequence joins TRBV3-1 and TRBJ2-3; 13 positions match TRBD2. The length of the CDR3 is 16 residues. V dropped 2 bases and J dropped 5; count of bases not matched to a gene: 4. Germline-derived CDR1 and CDR2 are LGHDT and YNNKEL (reference sequence). The CDR3 spells CASSQRGLAGVDTQYF. CDR3 nucleotides: TGTGCCAGCAGCCAAAGAGGACTAGCGGGAGTAGATACGCAGTATTTT.

Notes on this clonotype: With only one base between it and a far larger clone, this is likely a read error. This sequence joins TRBV11-2 and TRBJ2-5; the D gene could be TRBD1 or TRBD2 (5 bases each). The J call may be incorrect, as the DNA end agrees better with TRBJ2-1. The germline CDR1 and CDR2 sequences are SGHAT and FQNNGV. The CDR3 runs 16 residues. In DNA, the CDR3 is TGTGCCAGCAGCCCGTCGAGGGACGTGACCAACAATGAGCAGTTCTTC. It specifies CASSPSRDVTNNEQFF.